This is a list of T cell receptor beta chains from one sample in a study of OX40 agonist ivuxolimab in advanced cancers. Here immunoSEQ multiplex PCR was the method, and the copy in TCRdb shows in-frame clones only, minus some. Seen here are approximately 70,000 clones, around 87% observed once, and the top ten hold about 0.94%. The material was CD4+ or CD8+ T cells sorted from blood, obtained in a trial of the OX40 agonist ivuxolimab. The receptors here all came from an adult with an advanced solid tumor such as melanoma, head and neck, liver or kidney cancer. Each CDR3 is given with its conserved first and last residue. The D gene is left open where the match is weak. Size is omitted from some rows. Given values are once, few, many or a class for expanded clones.

J gene,D gene,V gene,clone size,CDR3 protein,CDR3 DNA
TRBJ1-1,.,TRBV7-9,.,CASSSPGTQNTEAFF,TGTGCCAGCAGCTCGCCCGGGACACAGAACACTGAAGCTTTCTTT
TRBJ2-4,.,TRBV19,.,CASSPPWALAKNIQYF,TGTGCCAGTAGCCCCCCTTGGGCCCTAGCCAAAAACATTCAGTACTTC
TRBJ1-2,.,TRBV27,.,CASSLSGSGYGYTF,TGTGCCAGCAGTTTATCAGGGTCCGGCTATGGCTACACCTTC
TRBJ1-3,.,TRBV6-5,.,CASSYSGYSSGNTIYF,TGTGCCAGCAGTTACTCCGGTTACAGCTCTGGAAACACCATATATTTT
TRBJ2-2,TRBD2,TRBV9,.,CASSATSGMPAGELFF,TGTGCCAGCAGCGCGACTAGCGGGATGCCCGCCGGGGAGCTGTTTTTT
TRBJ2-1,.,TRBV28,.,CASSPRQFRNNEQFF,TGTGCCAGCAGTCCTAGACAGTTTAGAAACAATGAGCAGTTCTTC
TRBJ2-1,.,TRBV7-9,.,CASSLGSGGIYNEQFF,TGTGCCAGCAGCTTAGGGTCAGGGGGGATCTACAATGAGCAGTTCTTC
TRBJ2-7,.,TRBV7-9,.,CASSLESYEQYF,TGTGCCAGCAGCTTAGAGTCCTACGAGCAGTACTTC
TRBJ2-7,.,TRBV4-1,.,CASRRTFGAYEQYF,.
TRBJ2-1,.,TRBV11-2,.,CASSTPRERNEQFF,TGTGCCAGCAGCACCCCTCGGGAGAGGAATGAGCAGTTCTTC
TRBJ1-2,.,TRBV29-1,.,CSPEGQETANYGYTF,TGCAGCCCCGAGGGGCAGGAGACCGCTAACTATGGCTACACCTTC
TRBJ2-1,.,TRBV7-8,.,CASSLDWGSGVYNEQFF,TGTGCCAGCAGCCTAGATTGGGGGTCGGGTGTATACAATGAGCAGTTCTTC
TRBJ2-3,.,TRBV18,once,CASSRPPGTDTQYF,TGTGCCAGCTCACGCCCGCCAGGCACAGATACGCAGTATTTT
TRBJ1-2,.,TRBV2,.,CASSSHDNYGYTF,TGTGCCAGCAGCTCACACGATAACTATGGCTACACCTTC
TRBJ2-7,TRBD1,TRBV5-1,.,CASSLGAGGTYEQYF,TGCGCCAGCAGCTTGGGAGCAGGGGGCACCTACGAGCAGTACTTC
TRBJ2-2,TRBD1,TRBV5-4,.,CASSARDRGPTGELFF,TGTGCCAGCAGCGCCAGGGACAGGGGGCCGACGGGGGAGCTGTTTTTT
TRBJ1-2,.,TRBV5-1,medium-sized,CASSLAGDYGYTF,TGCGCCAGCAGCTTGGCAGGGGACTATGGCTACACCTTC
TRBJ1-1,.,TRBV7-9,few,CASSPQGEAFF,TGTGCCAGCAGTCCTCAGGGGGAAGCTTTCTTT
TRBJ2-1,.,TRBV20-1,.,CSARQDNEQFF,TGCAGTGCCCGGCAGGACAATGAGCAGTTCTTC
TRBJ2-1,.,TRBV7-6,once,CASSLVQGYNEQFF,TGTGCCAGCAGCTTAGTGCAGGGGTACAATGAGCAGTTCTTC
TRBJ2-4,TRBD1,TRBV6-1,.,CASTRDRAQNIQYF,TGTGCCAGCACCCGGGACAGGGCCCAAAACATTCAGTACTTC
TRBJ2-7,.,TRBV18,.,CASSPQEAFYEQYF,TGTGCCAGCTCACCCCAGGAAGCTTTCTACGAGCAGTACTTC
TRBJ2-7,TRBD2,TRBV9,.,CASSALTSGIGSEQYF,TGTGCCAGCAGCGCACTCACTAGCGGGATAGGTAGCGAGCAGTACTTC
TRBJ1-2,TRBD1,TRBV5-1,.,CASSSTGGVGYTF,TGCGCCAGCAGCTCAACAGGGGGCGTTGGCTACACCTTC
TRBJ1-2,TRBD1,TRBV7-3,few,CASSEGTGDYGYTF,TGCGCCAGCAGCGAAGGGACAGGGGACTATGGCTACACCTTC
TRBJ1-2,TRBD1,TRBV30,.,CAWPQGGDYGYTF,TGTGCCTGGCCACAGGGGGGGGACTATGGCTACACCTTC
TRBJ1-2,.,TRBV7-3,.,CASSPSYGYTF,TGTGCCAGCAGCCCCTCGTATGGCTACACCTTC
TRBJ1-6,.,TRBV30,.,CAWSVRGGEPSSPLHF,TGTGCCTGGAGTGTACGGGGGGGCGAACCTAGTTCACCCCTCCACTTT
TRBJ2-1,TRBD2,TRBV27,.,CASSLTPGLAGPNEQFF,TGTGCCAGCAGCTTAACACCGGGACTAGCGGGGCCCAATGAGCAGTTCTTC
TRBJ2-5,TRBD2,TRBV7-6,.,CASSYLSGRVETQYF,TGTGCCAGCAGCTACTTAAGCGGGAGGGTGGAGACCCAGTACTTC
TRBJ1-1,TRBD1,TRBV2,.,CASSRDRGMNTEAFF,TGTGCCAGCAGCCGGGACAGGGGAATGAACACTGAAGCTTTCTTT
TRBJ2-1,.,TRBV9,.,CASSVAEEGEQFF,TGTGCCAGCAGCGTAGCTGAGGAGGGTGAGCAGTTCTTC
TRBJ2-7,.,TRBV12-5,.,CASAPLINGEQYF,TGTGCTAGTGCCCCCCTCATAAATGGGGAGCAGTACTTC
TRBJ2-1,.,TRBV6-1,once,CASSESWGRGDNEQFF,TGTGCCAGCAGTGAAAGTTGGGGCCGCGGCGACAATGAGCAGTTCTTC
TRBJ2-1,TRBD1,TRBV29-1,.,CSVEGFPGQGGNEQFF,TGCAGCGTTGAAGGTTTTCCGGGACAGGGGGGCAATGAGCAGTTCTTC
TRBJ2-2,.,TRBV6-1,.,CASIRAGELFF,TGTGCCAGCATAAGGGCCGGGGAGCTGTTTTTT
TRBJ2-6,.,TRBV30,.,CAWSVERVTRRANVLTF,TGTGCCTGGAGTGTTGAGAGGGTCACTAGAAGGGCCAACGTCCTGACTTTC